These 15 T cell receptor beta chains share one sample of origin, sequenced in a study of blood T cells in healthy people across ages. Together with a sample-barcoded 5' primer, a J-beta primer mix was included in a second PCR lasting 7 to 11 cycles. One entry per CDR3 protein results from TCRdb running MiXCR on the 5' RACE reads. The sample includes 600,000 to 800,000 distinct CDR3 sequences, approximately 52% seen only once; the top ten take approximately 13%. The sample comprised blood. The receptors shown here come from a woman older than 75 in good health.

This clonotype was observed once. The rearrangement links TRBV10-3 to TRBJ1-1; 7 nucleotides agree with TRBD1. Germline V gene data show CDR1 as ENHRY and CDR2 as SYGVKD. V lost 6 bases to trimming and J lost 4 bases; unmatched junction nucleotides: 11. The CDR3 is 15 residues long. CDR3 residues: CAISSDRDRSTEAFF. For the CDR3, the DNA is TGTGCCATCAGCAGCGACAGGGACCGTAGCACTGAAGCTTTCTTT.

This clonotype was seen ten or more times. The rearrangement joins TRBV12-3 or TRBV12-4 to TRBJ2-1; 8 positions agree with TRBD2. Germline trimming cut 5 bases from V and 8 bases from J; bases unmatched to any gene: 11. The CDR3 covers 15 residues. The CDR3 sequence: CASSSLAGRSYEQFF. The CDR3 coding sequence is TGTGCCAGCAGTAGCTTAGCGGGGCGGTCGTATGAGCAGTTCTTC.

The rearrangement joins TRBV5-1 to TRBJ2-7; no firm D call. Trimming shortened V by 4 bases and J by 3 bases, and 11 bases separated the two germline ends. The CDR3 is 13 amino acids. The germline V gene has CDR1 SGHRS and CDR2 YFSETQ. The CDR3, as DNA: TGCGCCAGCAGCGCAGGAAACAACTACGAGCAGTACTTC. It codes for CASSAGNNYEQYF.

This clonotype was recorded at least ten times. The chain combines TRBV20-1 with TRBJ1-1; D is possibly TRBD1 (6 bases). The germline V gene encodes CDR1 DFQATT and CDR2 SNEGSKA (reference sequence). V was trimmed by 6 bases and J by 5 bases, leaving 10 bases between them. The CDR3 contains 11 residues. This chain's CDR3 is CSARGRTEAFF. The CDR3 DNA follows: TGCAGTGCCAGGGGCAGGACTGAAGCTTTCTTT.

The sample holds many counts of this clonotype. Here the CDR3 reads CSASGQANTEAFF. The CDR3 DNA sequence: TGCAGTGCGTCGGGACAGGCGAACACTGAAGCTTTCTTT. The J gene is TRBJ1-1, the V gene TRBV20-1; 8 nucleotides align to TRBD1. This CDR3 region has 13 residues. Germline V gives CDR1 DFQATT, CDR2 SNEGSKA (reference sequence). Trimming cost V 6 bases and J 1 base; bases outside gene matches: 4.

Notes on this clonotype: This sequence may be a read error, since a much larger clone differs from it by one base. The chain carries TRBV7-8 and TRBJ2-3; tentatively, D is TRBD1 or TRBD2 (5 bases each). CDR1 is SGHVS, CDR2 FQNEAQ, per germline. The CDR3 spans 16 residues. Trimming took 1 base from V and 3 from J, leaving 14 bases between them. CDR3 loop: CASSLGSGLPTDTQYF. CDR3 coding DNA: TGTGCCAGCAGCTTAGGGTCGGGGCTCCCGACAGATACGCAGTATTTT.

This clonotype was detected only a few times. V is TRBV10-3 and J is TRBJ2-3; 7 positions match TRBD1. Trimming cost V 0 bases and J 4 bases; bases outside gene matches: 1. This CDR3 spans 14 amino acids. Germline-derived CDR1 and CDR2 are ENHRY and SYGVKD. For the CDR3, the DNA is TGTGCCATCAGTGAGTCGACAGGGTCAGATACGCAGTATTTT. Translation: CAISESTGSDTQYF.

This sequence joins TRBV20-1 and TRBJ2-1; TRBD2 matches at 11 bases. Germline values: CDR1 DFQATT, CDR2 SNEGSKA (reference sequence). The CDR3 covers 15 residues. J was trimmed by 7 bases and V by 0 bases; bases with no gene match: 5. The CDR3 loop is CSARDSASGRNEQFF. Written as DNA, the CDR3 is TGCAGTGCTAGAGATTCGGCTAGCGGGAGGAATGAGCAGTTCTTC.

Ten or more counts support this clonotype. The chain carries TRBV5-6 and TRBJ2-1; the D is unclear. The CDR3 loop spans 15 amino acids. The ends were cut back, 2 bases at V and 8 bases at J, with 17 bases in the middle. Looked up from germline, CDR1 is SGHDT and CDR2 is YYEEEE. The CDR3 loop reads CASSFWWKVLHEQFF. The CDR3, as DNA: TGTGCCAGCAGCTTTTGGTGGAAGGTGTTGCATGAGCAGTTCTTC.

This clonotype has just one count. V is TRBV5-1 and J is TRBJ2-4, with 12 bases lining up with TRBD2. Germline V gives CDR1 SGHRS, CDR2 YFSETQ. This CDR3 has 21 amino acids. Losses at the gene ends were 0 bases for V and 0 bases for J; bases not matched to a gene: 13. CDR3 DNA sequence: TGCGCCAGCAGCTTGGCCTCTAGCGGGGGGGGTAGGGTGCTAGCCAAAAACATTCAGTACTTC. Its translation is CASSLASSGGGRVLAKNIQYF.

This clonotype was recorded many times. This sequence joins TRBV2 and TRBJ2-7; D is perhaps TRBD2 (5 bases). With 4 bases removed from V and 2 bases from J, the gap between germline ends came to 9 bases. The CDR3 sequence is 13 residues long. The germline gives CDR1 SNHLY, CDR2 FYNNEI. The CDR3 protein is CASSGNGAYEQYF. The CDR3 DNA sequence: TGTGCCAGCAGTGGAAACGGGGCCTACGAGCAGTACTTC.

This clonotype was observed many times. This chain connects TRBV10-2 to TRBJ2-3, with D perhaps assigned TRBD1 or TRBD2 (5 bases each). This CDR3 region has 15 residues. Germline CDR1 WSHSY, CDR2 SAAADI. Trimming took 3 bases from V and 10 from J, leaving 20 bases between them. The CDR3 sequence is CASSEIRDRSNPQYF. DNA for the CDR3: TGCGCCAGCAGTGAAATCCGGGACCGTAGTAACCCGCAGTATTTT.

J is TRBJ2-7 and V is TRBV25-1, with 13 bases matching TRBD2. The DNA end is more similar to TRBJ2-5, so the J call may be wrong. Germline CDR1 and CDR2: MGHDK and SYGVNS. The CDR3 consists of 17 residues. CDR3 DNA: TGTGCCAGCAGTGAGTGGGGTGGACTAGCGGGAGAGGAGACCCAGTACTTC. Amino acids: CASSEWGGLAGEETQYF.

This clonotype was recorded at least ten times. CDR3: CASSAQLQGPHEAFF. CDR3 DNA: TGTGCCAGCAGCGCGCAACTTCAGGGGCCCCACGAAGCTTTCTTT. V and J are TRBV9 and TRBJ1-1; possible D gene TRBD1, 6 bases. The CDR3 spans 15 residues. V lost 3 bases and J lost 8, with 20 bases in between. From germline, CDR1 is SGDLS and CDR2 YYNGEE.

V gene TRBV4-1 combines with J gene TRBJ2-7, with TRBD1 identical over 8 bases. Germline V lookup: CDR1 MGHRA, CDR2 YSYEKL. The CDR3 has 17 residues. The trim removed 0 bases at V and 2 bases at J, leaving 9 bases unmatched. The CDR3 bases are TGCGCCAGCAGCCAAGATCAACGGAGGGACAGGCCCTACGAGCAGTACTTC. This gives the protein CASSQDQRRDRPYEQYF.